In this sample, the clone carrying this T cell receptor beta chain turned up once. V gave up 0 bases and J gave up 1 base, with 7 bases separating them. The germline V gene has CDR1 LGHNA and CDR2 YNFKEQ. The CDR3 extends over 15 amino acids. Some clones are missing from TCRdb's copy, which holds only in-frame ones; the method was immunoSEQ multiplex PCR. Of about 26,000 clones detected, about 88% appear once; the ten largest clones hold 16%. The data belong to a study of T cell changes during pregnancy in multiple sclerosis. This TCR derives from a female donor with multiple sclerosis, enrolled in a pregnancy study. The rearrangement uses TRBV4-2 and TRBJ1-5; D gene ambiguous. This material consisted of CD8+ T cells from peripheral blood mononuclear cells, taken in the second trimester of pregnancy. The CDR3 sequence is CASSQETGSNQPQHF. DNA of the CDR3: TGTGCCAGCAGCCAAGAAACCGGGAGCAATCAGCCCCAGCATTTT.